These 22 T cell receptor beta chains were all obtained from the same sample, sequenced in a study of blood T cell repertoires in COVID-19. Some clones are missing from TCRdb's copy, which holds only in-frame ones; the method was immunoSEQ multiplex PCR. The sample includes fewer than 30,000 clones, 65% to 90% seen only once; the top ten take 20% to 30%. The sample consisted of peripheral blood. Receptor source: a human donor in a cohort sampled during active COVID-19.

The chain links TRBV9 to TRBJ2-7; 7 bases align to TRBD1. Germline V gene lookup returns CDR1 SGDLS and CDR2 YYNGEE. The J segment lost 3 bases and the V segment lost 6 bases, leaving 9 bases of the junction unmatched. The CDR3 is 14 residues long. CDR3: CASNSQGLNYEQYF. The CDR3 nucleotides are TGTGCCAGCAACTCACAGGGGCTCAACTACGAGCAGTACTTC. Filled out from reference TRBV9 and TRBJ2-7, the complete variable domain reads DSGVTQTPKHLITATGQRVTLRCSPRSGDLSVYWYQQSLDQGLQFLIQYYNGEERAKGNILERFSAQQFPDLHSELNLSSLELGDSALYFCASNSQGLNYEQYFGPGTRLTVT.

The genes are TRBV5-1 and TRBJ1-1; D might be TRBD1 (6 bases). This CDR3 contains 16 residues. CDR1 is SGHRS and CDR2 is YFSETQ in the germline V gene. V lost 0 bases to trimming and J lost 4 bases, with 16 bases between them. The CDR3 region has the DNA TGCGCCAGCAGCTTGGGTTCAGGGGCCGTAATCACTGAAGCTTTCTTT. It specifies CASSLGSGAVITEAFF.

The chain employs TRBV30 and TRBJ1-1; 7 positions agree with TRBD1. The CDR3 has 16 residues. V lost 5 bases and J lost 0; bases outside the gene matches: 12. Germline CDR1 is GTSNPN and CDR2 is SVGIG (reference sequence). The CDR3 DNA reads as TGTGCCTGGGTCGCGGGACAGCGCCTAATGAACACTGAAGCTTTCTTT. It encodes CAWVAGQRLMNTEAFF.

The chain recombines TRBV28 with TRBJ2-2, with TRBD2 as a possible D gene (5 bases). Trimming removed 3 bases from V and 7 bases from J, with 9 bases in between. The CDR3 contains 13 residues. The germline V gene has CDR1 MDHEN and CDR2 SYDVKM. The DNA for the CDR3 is TGTGCCAGCAGTTTCGAGGGTTACGGGGAGCTGTTTTTT. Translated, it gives CASSFEGYGELFF.

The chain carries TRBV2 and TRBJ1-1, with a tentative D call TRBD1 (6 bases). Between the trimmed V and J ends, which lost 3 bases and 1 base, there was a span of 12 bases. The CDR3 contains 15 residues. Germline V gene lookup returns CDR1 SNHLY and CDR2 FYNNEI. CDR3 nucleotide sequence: TGTGCCAGCAGTGATGGGGGCAGGGGGAACACTGAAGCTTTCTTT. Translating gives CASSDGGRGNTEAFF.

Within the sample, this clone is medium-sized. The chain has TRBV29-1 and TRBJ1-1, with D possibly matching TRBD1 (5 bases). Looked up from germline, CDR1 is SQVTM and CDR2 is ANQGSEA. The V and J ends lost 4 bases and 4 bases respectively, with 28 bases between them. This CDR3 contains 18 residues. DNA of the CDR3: TGCAGCGTTGCAGATAGGGAAACGAACTTTCGGGGGTTCACTGAAGCTTTCTTT. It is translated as CSVADRETNFRGFTEAFF.

This chain's CDR3 is CASSYEVNSNQPQHF. Here the CDR3 DNA reads TGTGCCAGCAGTTACGAGGTGAATAGCAATCAGCCCCAGCATTTT. The J gene is TRBJ1-5, the V gene TRBV6-2 or TRBV6-3; D is undetermined. Trimming cost V 2 bases and J 0 bases, with 8 bases left between them. Per germline, CDR1 MNHEY and CDR2 SVGEGT. The length of the CDR3 is 15 residues.

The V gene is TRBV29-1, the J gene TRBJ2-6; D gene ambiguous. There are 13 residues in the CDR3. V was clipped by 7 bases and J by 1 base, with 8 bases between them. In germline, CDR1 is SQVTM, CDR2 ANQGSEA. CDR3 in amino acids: CSASRSGANVLTF. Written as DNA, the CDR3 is TGCAGCGCCTCCCGGTCTGGGGCCAACGTCCTGACTTTC.

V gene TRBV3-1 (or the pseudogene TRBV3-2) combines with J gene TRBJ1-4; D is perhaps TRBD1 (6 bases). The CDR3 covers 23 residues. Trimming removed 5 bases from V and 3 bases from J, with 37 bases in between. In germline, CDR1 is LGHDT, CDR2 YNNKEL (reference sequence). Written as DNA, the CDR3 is TGTGCCAGCAGCTCCGGGCCGGGACAAGGGTATGTACGGTCTATCTTACCTAATGAAAAACTGTTTTTT. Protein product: CASSSGPGQGYVRSILPNEKLFF.

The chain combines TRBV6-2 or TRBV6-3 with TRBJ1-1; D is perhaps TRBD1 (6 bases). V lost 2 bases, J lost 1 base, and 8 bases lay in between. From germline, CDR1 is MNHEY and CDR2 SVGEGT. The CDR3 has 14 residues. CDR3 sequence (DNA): TGTGCCAGCAGTTACGGGGGCCGGAACACTGAAGCTTTCTTT. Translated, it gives CASSYGGRNTEAFF.

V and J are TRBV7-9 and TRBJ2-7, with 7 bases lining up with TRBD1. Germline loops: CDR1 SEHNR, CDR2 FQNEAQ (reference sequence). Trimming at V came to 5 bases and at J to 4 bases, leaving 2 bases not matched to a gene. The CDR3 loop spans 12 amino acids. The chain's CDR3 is CASSLTGYEQYF. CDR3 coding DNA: TGTGCCAGCAGCCTGACAGGGTACGAGCAGTACTTC.

The DNA for the CDR3 is TGCGCCAGCAGCCAAGAGGGAGGGGGCTCCTACAATGAGCAGTTCTTC. It is translated as CASSQEGGGSYNEQFF. V usage is TRBV4-1 and J usage is TRBJ2-1, with D possibly TRBD2 on 7 matching bases. The V gene's germline CDR1 is MGHRA and CDR2 YSYEKL. Between the trimmed V and J ends, which lost 0 bases and 0 bases, there was a span of 9 bases. The CDR3 is 16 residues long.

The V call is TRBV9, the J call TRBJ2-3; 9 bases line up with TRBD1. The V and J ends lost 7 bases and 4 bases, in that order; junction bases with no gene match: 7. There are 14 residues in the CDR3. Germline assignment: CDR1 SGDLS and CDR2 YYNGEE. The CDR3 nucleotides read TGTGCCAGCCGCCAAGGGACAGGGTCAGATACGCAGTATTTT. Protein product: CASRQGTGSDTQYF.

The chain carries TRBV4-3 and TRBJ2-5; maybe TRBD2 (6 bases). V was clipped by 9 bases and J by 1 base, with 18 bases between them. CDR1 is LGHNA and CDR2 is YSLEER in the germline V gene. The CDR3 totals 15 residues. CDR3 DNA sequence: TGCGCCAGTTCCCCGGGGAGGCAAATCCAAGAGACCCAGTACTTC. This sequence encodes CASSPGRQIQETQYF.

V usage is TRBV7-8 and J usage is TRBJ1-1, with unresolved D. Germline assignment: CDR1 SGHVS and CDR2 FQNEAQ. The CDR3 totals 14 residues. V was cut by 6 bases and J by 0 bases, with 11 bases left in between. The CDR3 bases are TGTGCCAGCAGACATATCGGGATGAACACTGAAGCTTTCTTT. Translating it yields CASRHIGMNTEAFF.

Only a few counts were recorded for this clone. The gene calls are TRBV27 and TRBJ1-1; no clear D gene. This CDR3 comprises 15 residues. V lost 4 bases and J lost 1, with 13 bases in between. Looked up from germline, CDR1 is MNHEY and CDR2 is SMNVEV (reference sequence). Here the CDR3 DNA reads TGTGCCAGCAGTTCCTCCCGCGCTGGGAACACTGAAGCTTTCTTT. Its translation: CASSSSRAGNTEAFF.

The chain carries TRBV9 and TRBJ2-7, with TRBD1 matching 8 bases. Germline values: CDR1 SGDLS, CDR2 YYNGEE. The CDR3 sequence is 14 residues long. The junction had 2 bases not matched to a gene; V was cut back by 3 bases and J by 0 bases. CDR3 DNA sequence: TGTGCCAGCAGCGCGGACAGGGTCTCCTACGAGCAGTACTTC. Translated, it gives CASSADRVSYEQYF.

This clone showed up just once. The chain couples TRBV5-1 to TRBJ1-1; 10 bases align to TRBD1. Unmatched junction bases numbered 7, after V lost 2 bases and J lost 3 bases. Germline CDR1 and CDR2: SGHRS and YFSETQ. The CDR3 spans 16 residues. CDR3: CASSLRQGALDTEAFF. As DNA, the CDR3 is TGCGCCAGCAGCTTACGACAGGGGGCATTGGACACTGAAGCTTTCTTT.

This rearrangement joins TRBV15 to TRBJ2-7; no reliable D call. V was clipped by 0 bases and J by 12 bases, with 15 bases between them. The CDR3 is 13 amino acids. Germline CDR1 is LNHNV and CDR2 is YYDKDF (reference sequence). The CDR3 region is CATSRDREAPGYF. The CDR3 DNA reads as TGTGCCACCAGCAGAGATCGCGAGGCTCCTGGGTACTTC.

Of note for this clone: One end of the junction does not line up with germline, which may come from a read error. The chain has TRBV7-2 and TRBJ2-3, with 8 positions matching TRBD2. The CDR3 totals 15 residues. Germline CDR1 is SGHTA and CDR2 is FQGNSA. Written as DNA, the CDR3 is TGTGCCAGCAGCTTCTCCCCTCTAGCGGGCGGCGTTATAGATTTT. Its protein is CASSFSPLAGGVIDF.

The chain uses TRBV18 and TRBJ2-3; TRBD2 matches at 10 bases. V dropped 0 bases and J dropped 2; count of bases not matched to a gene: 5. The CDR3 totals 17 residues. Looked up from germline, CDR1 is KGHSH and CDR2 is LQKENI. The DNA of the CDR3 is TGTGCCAGCTCACCACCAGGCCTAGCGGGGGCCACAGATACGCAGTATTTT. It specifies CASSPPGLAGATDTQYF.

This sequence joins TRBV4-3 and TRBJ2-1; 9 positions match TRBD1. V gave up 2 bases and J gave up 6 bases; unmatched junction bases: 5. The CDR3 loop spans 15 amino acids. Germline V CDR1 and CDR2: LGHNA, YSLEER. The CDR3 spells CASSQNRGRPNEQFF. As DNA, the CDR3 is TGCGCCAGCAGCCAAAACAGGGGGCGCCCCAATGAGCAGTTCTTC.